The rows below give T cell receptor beta chains drawn from one sample of a study of response to subunit inactivated influenza vaccine. TCRdb independently ran MiXCR on the RT-PCR reads; one entry per CDR3 protein. The repertoire consists of 650,000 to 700,000 distinct CDR3 sequences, with approximately 14% occurring once and the leading ten covering around a tenth. Source: PBMCs from blood, taken 12 days after vaccination. The origin of the receptors is a man in his forties or fifties who received an inactivated influenza vaccine. Both conserved end residues are part of each CDR3. D genes are given only for firm matches. Size tells how often a clone was seen (once, few, many) or the class of an expanded clone, and some rows leave it out.

TRBD2 | - | TRBJ2-1 | TRBV4-2 | TGTGCCAGCAGCCAGGAACTAGCGGGAGGGCGAACCTCCTACAATGAGCAGTTCTTC | CASSQELAGGRTSYNEQFF
- | - | TRBJ1-3 | TRBV4-2 | TGTGCCAGCAGCCAAGATGATGGTGCTGGAAACACCATATATTTT | CASSQDDGAGNTIYF
- | - | TRBJ2-3 | TRBV5-1 | TGCGCCAGCAGCTCGGGGGTCAACACAGATACGCAGTATTTT | CASSSGVNTDTQYF
- | - | TRBJ2-7 | TRBV18 | TGTGCCAGCTCACCACCGGGTTGGGGTCACTACGAGCAGTACTTC | CASSPPGWGHYEQYF
TRBD1 | few | TRBJ2-1 | TRBV6-5 | TGTGCCAGCAGTTACTCGGGAGCAGGGGGCGAGTCCTACAATGAGCAGTTCTTC | CASSYSGAGGESYNEQFF
TRBD1 | many | TRBJ1-2 | TRBV30 | TGTGCCTGGACAGGACAGGGCCGGAATATTCATGGCTACACCTTC | CAWTGQGRNIHGYTF
TRBD2 | - | TRBJ2-7 | TRBV4-3 | TGCGCCAGCAGCCGAGCGGGAGCAAAGGTCTACGAGCAGTACTTC | CASSRAGAKVYEQYF
- | - | TRBJ2-2 | TRBV20-1 | TGCAGTGCCGAGGGGCAGACGAACACCGGGGAGCTGTTTTTT | CSAEGQTNTGELFF
- | few | TRBJ2-7 | TRBV7-2 | TGTGCCAGCAGTTCTCTCTGGTCCGATTCCTACGAGCAGTACTTC | CASSSLWSDSYEQYF
- | few | TRBJ1-4 | TRBV5-1 | TGCGCCAGCAGCTTGGGAACAGGACTAAGTGATGAAAAACTGTTTTTT | CASSLGTGLSDEKLFF
- | - | TRBJ2-4 | TRBV11-2 | TGTGCCAGCAGTTGGGACCGGAAAAACATTCAGTACTTC | CASSWDRKNIQYF
TRBD1 | few | TRBJ1-2 | TRBV6-1 | TGTGCCAGCAGTAAGACAGGGGGCGGTGGCTACACCTTC | CASSKTGGGGYTF
- | - | TRBJ2-7 | TRBV4-2 | TGTGCCAGCAGCCAACTGGGGGCCACCTACGAGCAGTACTTC | CASSQLGATYEQYF
- | few | TRBJ2-1 | TRBV24-1 | TGTGCCACCAGTTCGGCGGGAAGTATCTACAATGAGCAGTTCTTC | CATSSAGSIYNEQFF
- | few | TRBJ2-1 | TRBV20-1 | TGCAGTGCCGTGGGGACCGTCTCCTACAATGAGCAGTTCTTC | CSAVGTVSYNEQFF
- | - | TRBJ1-5 | TRBV27 | TGTGCCAGCAGCCTTACCGGGGGACATCAGCCCCAGCATTTT | CASSLTGGHQPQHF